Presented here are 24 T cell receptor beta chains from one specimen sequenced in a study of beta chain features in type 1 diabetes. As every portion of the isolated RNA was reverse transcribed, the sequencing read expressed TCRB transcripts. This table comes from immunoSEQ multiplex PCR, and its TCRdb copy is limited to in-frame clones, with some not included. This table has some 410,000 clones, approximately 14% appearing once. The sequenced sample consisted of naive CD4+ T cells from blood. The source is a man aged 25-45 years in good health.

The V gene is TRBV7-9, the J gene TRBJ2-6, with D possibly being TRBD1 (5 bases). Trimming shortened V by 3 bases and J by 1 base, and 19 bases separated the two germline ends. The CDR3 runs 19 residues. From germline, CDR1 is SEHNR and CDR2 FQNEAQ (reference sequence). The CDR3, as DNA: TGTGCCAGCAGCTTTATAGCCAGGGAATTCTCATCTGGGGCCAACGTCCTGACTTTC. Translation gives CASSFIAREFSSGANVLTF.

V and J are TRBV7-2 and TRBJ2-1, with 9 bases fitting TRBD1. The CDR3 totals 16 residues. Germline V gives CDR1 SGHTA, CDR2 FQGNSA. Losses at the gene ends were 4 bases for V and 8 bases for J; bases not matched to a gene: 12. CDR3 bases: TGTGCCAGCAGCTCCCATAAGGGGACAGGGTTCGATGAGCAGTTCTTC. It specifies CASSSHKGTGFDEQFF.

This clone was detected a few times. This chain uses TRBV10-3 with TRBJ1-1; a possible D gene is TRBD1 (5 bases). This CDR3 has 13 amino acids. V lost 9 bases and J lost 1, with 12 bases in between. Looked up from germline, CDR1 is ENHRY and CDR2 is SYGVKD. The CDR3 DNA is TGTGCCATAGCGGGACCAAGGAACACTGAAGCTTTCTTT. Translated, it gives CAIAGPRNTEAFF.

The rearrangement joins TRBV30 to TRBJ2-1, with 12 bases that match TRBD2. Germline-derived CDR1 and CDR2 are GTSNPN and SVGIG (reference sequence). The CDR3 covers 15 residues. V dropped 2 bases and J dropped 7; count of bases not matched to a gene: 6. Here the CDR3 reads CAWSLPSGRANEQFF. Written as DNA, the CDR3 is TGTGCCTGGAGTTTGCCTAGCGGGAGGGCTAATGAGCAGTTCTTC.

This CDR3 is CASSQKLGLLGETQYF. CDR3 nucleotides: TGCGCCAGCAGCCAAAAATTAGGCCTCCTCGGGGAGACCCAGTACTTC. This rearrangement joins TRBV4-1 to TRBJ2-5; no definite D call. Germline V gene lookup returns CDR1 MGHRA and CDR2 YSYEKL. Deletions cut 2 bases from V and 5 bases from J, with 18 bases between. This CDR3 region has 16 residues.

This clone was observed a few times. The rearrangement uses TRBV4-3 and TRBJ2-4; 8 bases align to TRBD2. The J segment lost 6 bases and the V segment lost 0 bases, leaving 10 bases of the junction unmatched. CDR1 is LGHNA and CDR2 is YSLEER in the germline V gene. The CDR3 contains 17 residues. The CDR3 region is CASSQDVAGTSGNIQYF. CDR3 DNA sequence: TGCGCCAGCAGCCAAGATGTAGCGGGAACTAGCGGAAACATTCAGTACTTC.

This clone was observed a few times. The V and J genes are TRBV2 and TRBJ2-3; 8 positions agree with TRBD2. Germline loops: CDR1 SNHLY, CDR2 FYNNEI. The V and J ends lost 1 base and 4 bases, in that order; junction bases with no gene match: 4. The CDR3 has 15 amino acids. This CDR3 is CASSEEGAGADTQYF. Here the CDR3 DNA reads TGTGCCAGCAGTGAAGAGGGAGCGGGAGCAGATACGCAGTATTTT.

This clone was seen ten or more times. This rearrangement joins TRBV29-1 to TRBJ1-2; D remains ambiguous. V dropped 3 bases and J dropped 8 bases, with 10 bases sitting between them. The CDR3 covers 11 residues. CDR1 SQVTM and CDR2 ANQGSEA come from the germline V gene. The CDR3 DNA sequence: TGCAGCGTTGACGAAATCGGGGGCTACACCTTC. As protein: CSVDEIGGYTF.

The chain employs TRBV7-6 and TRBJ2-5, with D perhaps TRBD1 (6 bases). Germline V lookup: CDR1 SGHVS, CDR2 FNYEAQ. The CDR3 covers 13 residues. Trimming stripped 5 bases from V and 4 bases from J, with 11 bases between. The CDR3, as DNA: TGTGCCAGCAGCCTACAGGGTAGAGAGACCCAGTACTTC. Amino acid sequence: CASSLQGRETQYF. Based on the CDR3 plus reference TRBV7-6 and TRBJ2-5, the full variable domain is GAGVSQSPRYKVTKRGQDVALRCDPISGHVSLYWYRQALGQGPEFLTYFNYEAQQDKSGLPNDRFSAERPEGSISTLTIQRTEQRDSAMYRCASSLQGRETQYFGPGTRLLVL.

The sample holds one count of this clone. This sequence joins TRBV7-9 and TRBJ2-6, with 8 positions matching TRBD1. Germline loops: CDR1 SEHNR, CDR2 FQNEAQ (reference sequence). Germline trimming cut 3 bases from V and 3 bases from J; bases unmatched to any gene: 7. The CDR3 loop spans 17 amino acids. The CDR3 sequence is CASSFHSTGDGANVLTF. DNA for the CDR3: TGTGCCAGCAGCTTTCATTCGACAGGGGATGGGGCCAACGTCCTGACTTTC.

The rearrangement uses TRBV29-1 and TRBJ2-7, with D perhaps matching TRBD2 (5 bases). Per the germline V gene, CDR1 is SQVTM and CDR2 is ANQGSEA. The germline V and J ends were trimmed by 4 bases and 6 bases, with 16 bases remaining between them. The CDR3 has 13 amino acids. The CDR3 DNA reads as TGCAGCGTTGGGAACGGGGATGGGCTCGAGCAGTACGTC. Amino acid sequence: CSVGNGDGLEQYV.

The genes are TRBV13 and TRBJ2-7; D is undetermined. CDR1 PRHDT and CDR2 FYEKMQ come from the germline V gene (reference sequence). The CDR3 sequence is 15 residues long. The germline V and J ends were trimmed by 2 bases and 2 bases, with 13 bases remaining between them. The CDR3 sequence: CASSLSLITTYEQYF. The CDR3 bases are TGTGCCAGCAGCTTATCGCTGATCACAACCTACGAGCAGTACTTC.

This clone was picked up a small number of times. The V call is TRBV7-2, the J call TRBJ2-1; D is possibly TRBD2 (5 bases). The CDR3 runs 14 residues. CDR1 is SGHTA, CDR2 FQGNSA, per germline. Trimming shortened V by 3 bases and J by 12 bases, and 18 bases separated the two germline ends. CDR3 loop: CASSFQDGVEAQFF. The CDR3 DNA reads TGTGCCAGCAGCTTCCAGGACGGGGTGGAAGCGCAGTTCTTC. The entire variable domain, with the rest obtained from reference TRBV7-2 and TRBJ2-1, is as follows: GAGVSQSPSNKVTEKGKDVELRCDPISGHTALYWYRQSLGQGLEFLIYFQGNSAPDKSGLPSDRFSAERTGGSVSTLTIQRTQQEDSAVYLCASSFQDGVEAQFFGPGTRLTVL.

Ten or more counts support this clone. In the same sample, other DNA sequences code for this CDR3. The J gene is TRBJ2-6, the V gene TRBV9, with D perhaps TRBD1 or TRBD2 (6 bases each). The CDR3 is 15 amino acids. Germline CDR1 reads SGDLS; CDR2 reads YYNGEE. Trimming took 2 bases from V and 2 from J, leaving 8 bases between them. CDR3 loop: CASSVGGPGANVLTF. The CDR3 DNA sequence: TGTGCCAGCAGCGTCGGGGGCCCTGGGGCCAACGTCCTGACTTTC.

The gene calls are TRBV25-1 and TRBJ2-1; no reliable D call. The V gene's germline CDR1 is MGHDK and CDR2 SYGVNS. The V gene lost 4 bases and the J gene lost 9 bases, with 16 bases spanning the gap. This CDR3 comprises 14 residues. CDR3 sequence (DNA): TGTGCCAGCAGTGGGTCCCCTTGGGTACCTGAGCAGTTCTTC. Its translation: CASSGSPWVPEQFF.

This clone was counted between two and nine times. The chain uses TRBV7-9 and TRBJ2-2; D gene uncertain. With 5 bases removed from V and 7 bases from J, the gap between germline ends came to 11 bases. This CDR3 contains 13 residues. CDR1 is SEHNR and CDR2 is FQNEAQ in the germline V gene (reference sequence). CDR3 in amino acids: CASSTASSGELFF. The CDR3 DNA follows: TGTGCCAGCAGCACGGCGTCGAGCGGGGAGCTGTTTTTT. Supplemented by reference TRBV7-9 and TRBJ2-2, the full variable domain reads DTGVSQNPRHKITKRGQNVTFRCDPISEHNRLYWYRQTLGQGPEFLTYFQNEAQLEKSRLLSDRFSAERPKGSFSTLEIQRTEQGDSAMYLCASSTASSGELFFGEGSRLTVL.

This clone was picked up a small number of times. The chain is built from TRBV7-2 and TRBJ1-2, with D uncertain. The CDR3 is made up of 14 amino acids. The V end lost 5 bases, the J end lost 4 bases, and 14 bases lay between the germline ends. CDR1 SGHTA and CDR2 FQGNSA come from the germline V gene. DNA of the CDR3: TGTGCCAGCAGCCCAATGGGCATCGTCTATGGCTACACCTTC. Translating it yields CASSPMGIVYGYTF.

This clone was counted a few times. The chain carries TRBV6-1 and TRBJ2-4; 10 nucleotides align to TRBD2. Germline assignment: CDR1 MNHNS and CDR2 SASEGT. The J segment lost 7 bases and the V segment lost 6 bases, leaving 3 bases of the junction unmatched. The CDR3 runs to 13 residues. Here the CDR3 reads CASRGLASNIQYF. Written as DNA, the CDR3 is TGTGCCAGCAGGGGACTAGCGTCTAACATTCAGTACTTC.

This clone was observed a handful of times. The rearrangement links TRBV4-3 to TRBJ1-2, with D possibly being TRBD1 (5 bases). The CDR3 length is 15 residues. Germline V gene sequence: CDR1 LGHNA, CDR2 YSLEER. Trimming stripped 1 base from V and 6 bases from J, with 15 bases between. CDR3 nucleotides: TGCGCCAGCAGCCAAGTTCTTGGCAGGGTTAATGGCTACACCTTC. It is translated as CASSQVLGRVNGYTF.

The chain carries TRBV25-1 and TRBJ1-2; D might be TRBD1 (6 bases). This CDR3 has 14 residues. V was trimmed by 7 bases and J by 7 bases, leaving 19 bases between them. The germline V gene encodes CDR1 MGHDK and CDR2 SYGVNS. CDR3 sequence: CASIPTGLTFGYTF. The CDR3 DNA reads as TGTGCCAGCATACCGACAGGATTAACCTTTGGCTACACCTTC.

Only a few counts were recorded for this clone. The V and J genes are TRBV30 and TRBJ1-4; 7 bases map to TRBD1. The CDR3 totals 11 residues. V was clipped by 6 bases and J by 10 bases; unmatched bases: 5. Germline V gene data show CDR1 as GTSNPN and CDR2 as SVGIG (reference sequence). DNA for the CDR3: TGTGCCTGCCACCGACAGGGAAAACTGTTTTTT. As protein: CACHRQGKLFF.

Of note for this clone: Other DNA sequences within the sample encode an identical CDR3. The V and J genes are TRBV7-9 and TRBJ1-5; D remains ambiguous. The germline gives CDR1 SEHNR, CDR2 FQNEAQ (reference sequence). The CDR3 is 14 residues long. The ends were cut back, 1 base at V and 2 bases at J, with 6 bases in the middle. In DNA, the CDR3 is TGTGCCAGCAGCTTAGGCGGCGGCAATCAGCCCCAGCATTTT. Its protein is CASSLGGGNQPQHF.

The J gene is TRBJ1-5, the V gene TRBV12-5; D remains ambiguous. Trimming pared 5 bases from V and 3 bases from J, leaving 17 bases between. CDR1 is LGHNT and CDR2 is FRNRAP in the germline V gene. The CDR3 runs 16 residues. Written as DNA, the CDR3 is TGTGCTAGTGGTCCCTCTCTGGAAGGGCCCAATCAGCCCCAGCATTTT. This gives the protein CASGPSLEGPNQPQHF.

The rearrangement uses TRBV30 and TRBJ1-2; the D gene is possibly TRBD1 (5 bases). Germline loops: CDR1 GTSNPN, CDR2 SVGIG (reference sequence). The CDR3 is 15 residues long. V dropped 5 bases and J dropped 6 bases, with 22 bases sitting between them. CDR3 region: CAWGTRRPLPNGYTF. As DNA, the CDR3 is TGTGCCTGGGGGACGAGACGTCCGCTCCCCAATGGCTACACCTTC.